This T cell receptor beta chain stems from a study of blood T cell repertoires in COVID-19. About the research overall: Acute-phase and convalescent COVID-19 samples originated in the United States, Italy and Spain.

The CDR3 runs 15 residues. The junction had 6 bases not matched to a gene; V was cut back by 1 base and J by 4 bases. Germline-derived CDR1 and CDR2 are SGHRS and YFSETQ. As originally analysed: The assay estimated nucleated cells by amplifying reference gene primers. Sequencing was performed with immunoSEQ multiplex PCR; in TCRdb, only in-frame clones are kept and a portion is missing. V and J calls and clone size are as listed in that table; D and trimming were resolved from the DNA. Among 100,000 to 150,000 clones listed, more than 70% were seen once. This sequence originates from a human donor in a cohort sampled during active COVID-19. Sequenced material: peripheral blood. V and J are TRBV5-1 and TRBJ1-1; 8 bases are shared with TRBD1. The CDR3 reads CASSLQGAWGTEAFF. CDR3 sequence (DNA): TGCGCCAGCAGCTTGCAGGGGGCTTGGGGCACTGAAGCTTTCTTT.